Below are 27 T cell receptor beta chains sequenced from a single sample in a study of blood T cell repertoires in COVID-19. Generated by immunoSEQ multiplex PCR, the TCRdb table keeps only in-frame clones and is missing some. The repertoire consists of about 15,000 clones, with around 73% occurring once and the leading ten covering less than 25%. The sample was peripheral blood. The source is a man aged 55 to 69 with active or convalescent COVID-19.

This clone has a single count. This chain uses TRBV10-3 with TRBJ2-7, with 12 bases that match TRBD1. The J segment lost 4 bases and the V segment lost 6 bases, leaving 4 bases of the junction unmatched. CDR1 is ENHRY, CDR2 SYGVKD, per germline. The CDR3 runs to 14 residues. CDR3 nucleotides: TGTGCCATCAGGATGGGACAGGGGGCTTACGAGCAGTACTTC. It is translated as CAIRMGQGAYEQYF.

This clone turned up a few times. This rearrangement joins TRBV30 to TRBJ2-7, with D unresolved. This CDR3 has 14 residues. Germline V gene data show CDR1 as GTSNPN and CDR2 as SVGIG (reference sequence). V was trimmed by 0 bases and J by 0 bases, leaving 9 bases between them. The CDR3 loop is CAWSVTGYSYEQYF. The CDR3 coding sequence is TGTGCCTGGAGTGTAACCGGGTACTCCTACGAGCAGTACTTC.

This sequence joins TRBV2 and TRBJ1-1, with 7 bases that match TRBD1. J gave up 0 bases and V 9 bases, and 13 bases lay outside the gene matches. CDR3 length: 16 amino acids. The germline V gene has CDR1 SNHLY and CDR2 FYNNEI. CDR3 loop: CARGRGTGALNTEAFF. In DNA, the CDR3 is TGTGCCAGGGGAAGAGGAACAGGGGCATTGAACACTGAAGCTTTCTTT.

This clone came up once. V and J are TRBV2 and TRBJ2-5, with D maybe TRBD2 (6 bases). The CDR3 contains 16 residues. Germline V gene data show CDR1 as SNHLY and CDR2 as FYNNEI. Trimming took 5 bases from V and 0 from J, leaving 16 bases between them. The CDR3 DNA reads as TGTGCCAGCAGTCTAGGGACTGGGGGGTACCAAGAGACCCAGTACTTC. Protein sequence: CASSLGTGGYQETQYF.

The V and J genes are TRBV2 and TRBJ1-5, with D unresolved. Trimming took off 4 bases at V and 4 bases at J, with 8 bases between the two ends. CDR1 is SNHLY, CDR2 FYNNEI, per germline. The CDR3 has 13 residues. The CDR3, as DNA: TGTGCCAGCAGTGGTGAGGGTAATCAGCCCCAGCATTTT. Its protein product is CASSGEGNQPQHF.

The rearrangement links TRBV3-1 (or the pseudogene TRBV3-2) to TRBJ2-5; no reliable D call. CDR1 is LGHDT, CDR2 YNNKEL, per germline (reference sequence). The CDR3 sequence is 14 residues long. Trimming shortened V by 3 bases and J by 5 bases, and 13 bases separated the two germline ends. The DNA of the CDR3 is TGTGCCAGCAGCCAGGGCGCTCTTGCGGAGACCCAGTACTTC. As protein: CASSQGALAETQYF.

Within the sample, this clone is medium-sized. The chain has TRBV7-8 and TRBJ1-5; TRBD1 matches at 8 bases. Unmatched junction bases numbered 6, after V lost 5 bases and J lost 0 bases. This CDR3 comprises 16 residues. CDR1 and CDR2 from the germline V gene are SGHVS and FQNEAQ. CDR3 in amino acids: CASSPWDRYSNQPQHF. CDR3 DNA sequence: TGTGCCAGCAGCCCGTGGGACAGGTATAGCAATCAGCCCCAGCATTTT.

The chain uses TRBV11-2 and TRBJ2-5, with D uncertain. Germline CDR1 SGHAT, CDR2 FQNNGV. V lost 8 bases and J 4 bases, leaving 8 bases between the germline ends. This CDR3 is built from 11 residues. The CDR3 nucleotides read TGTGCCAGCGCCTTCAGAGAGACCCAGTACTTC. Translation gives CASAFRETQYF.

J is TRBJ2-2 and V is TRBV28; 10 positions agree with TRBD2. The germline V gene has CDR1 MDHEN and CDR2 SYDVKM. V dropped 3 bases and J dropped 5; count of bases not matched to a gene: 3. The CDR3 is 15 amino acids. CDR3 in amino acids: CASSLELAGTGELFF. The CDR3 DNA reads as TGTGCCAGCAGTTTGGAACTAGCGGGAACCGGGGAGCTGTTTTTT.

The chain uses TRBV29-1 and TRBJ2-3; TRBD1 matches at 8 bases. With 7 bases clipped from V and 3 bases from J, the junction kept 6 bases outside the gene matches. Germline V gives CDR1 SQVTM, CDR2 ANQGSEA. This CDR3 is 13 amino acids long. The CDR3 here is CSGDRTGTDTQYF. In DNA, the CDR3 is TGCAGCGGGGACAGGACGGGGACAGATACGCAGTATTTT.

This clone was seen more than once but under ten times. The same CDR3 can be traced to other DNA sequences in this sample. The rearrangement joins TRBV4-1 to TRBJ2-5; TRBD2 agrees at 8 bases. The junction had 6 bases not matched to a gene; V was cut back by 1 base and J by 5 bases. Germline V gene data show CDR1 as MGHRA and CDR2 as YSYEKL. The CDR3 length is 15 residues. CDR3 sequence: CASSQASGGAETQYF. DNA of the CDR3: TGCGCCAGCAGCCAAGCGAGCGGGGGTGCGGAGACCCAGTACTTC.

The J gene is TRBJ2-1, the V gene TRBV11-3, with 12 bases lining up with TRBD1. The trim removed 0 bases at V and 5 bases at J, leaving 20 bases unmatched. The CDR3 loop spans 22 amino acids. Germline assignment: CDR1 SGHNT and CDR2 YENEEA. CDR3 bases: TGTGCCAGCAGCTTAGACCGGAGGGACAGGGGGCTCGGGCTCGGGGTGCACAATGAGCAGTTCTTC. This gives the protein CASSLDRRDRGLGLGVHNEQFF.

This clone was detected only once. The chain uses TRBV12-3 or TRBV12-4 and TRBJ1-1, with D perhaps TRBD1 (6 bases). The CDR3 is 13 amino acids. V lost 3 bases, J lost 4 bases, and 9 bases lay in between. As DNA, the CDR3 is TGTGCCAGCAGTTTCATACAGGGCACTGAAGCTTTCTTT. As protein: CASSFIQGTEAFF.

This clone has a handful of counts. The rearrangement uses TRBV10-2 and TRBJ2-2, with 7 bases that match TRBD2. Germline CDR1 reads WSHSY; CDR2 reads SAAADI. This CDR3 is built from 14 residues. With V trimmed by 9 bases and J by 3 bases, 7 bases remained unmatched. The CDR3 region is CASGRGLDTGELFF. In nucleotides, the CDR3 is TGCGCCAGTGGGAGGGGATTGGACACCGGGGAGCTGTTTTTT.

The chain carries TRBV19 and TRBJ1-1; 10 bases fit TRBD1. The junction had 7 bases not matched to a gene; V was cut back by 5 bases and J by 4 bases. The CDR3 runs to 15 residues. Germline V gene lookup returns CDR1 LNHDA and CDR2 SQIVND (reference sequence). CDR3 nucleotides: TGTGCCAGTAGTGTGACAGGGGGCCGAAGCACTGAAGCTTTCTTT. Protein sequence: CASSVTGGRSTEAFF.

The chain combines TRBV5-1 with TRBJ1-5, with 9 positions matching TRBD1. CDR1 is SGHRS and CDR2 is YFSETQ in the germline V gene. The CDR3 loop spans 13 amino acids. V lost 5 bases to trimming and J lost 5 bases; unmatched junction nucleotides: 2. The CDR3 is CASRDRGDQPQHF. The CDR3 nucleotides read TGCGCCAGCAGGGACAGGGGAGATCAGCCCCAGCATTTT.

The V and J genes are TRBV11-2 and TRBJ2-5, with TRBD2 matching over 9 bases. Germline trimming cut 4 bases from V and 3 bases from J; bases unmatched to any gene: 3. Germline lookup yields CDR1 SGHAT and CDR2 FQNNGV. The CDR3 consists of 14 residues. CDR3 region: CASSSRLAEETQYF. CDR3 nucleotide sequence: TGTGCCAGCAGCTCGAGACTAGCGGAAGAGACCCAGTACTTC.

This rearrangement joins TRBV5-1 to TRBJ2-5; unclear D gene. CDR1 SGHRS and CDR2 YFSETQ come from the germline V gene. Between the trimmed V and J ends, which lost 5 bases and 2 bases, there was a span of 13 bases. CDR3 length equals 14 residues. The CDR3 DNA follows: TGCGCCAGCAGGAAAGGCGGCCCTCAAGAGACCCAGTACTTC. Translation: CASRKGGPQETQYF.

The chain employs TRBV20-1 and TRBJ2-1, with TRBD1 as a possible D gene (6 bases). This CDR3 is built from 13 residues. Germline CDR1 reads DFQATT; CDR2 reads SNEGSKA (reference sequence). V was trimmed by 3 bases and J by 4 bases, leaving 10 bases between them. The CDR3: CSASQGSYNEQFF. CDR3 DNA sequence: TGCAGTGCTAGTCAGGGGTCATACAATGAGCAGTTCTTC.

Regarding this clone: Other DNA sequences in this sample translate to the same CDR3. CDR3 sequence reads: CASSVDSSYNSPLHF. CDR3 in DNA: TGTGCCAGCAGCGTAGACAGCTCCTATAATTCACCCCTCCACTTT. The chain links TRBV9 to TRBJ1-6; no clear D. V lost 0 bases, J lost 0 bases, and 4 bases lay in between. This CDR3 has 15 amino acids. CDR1 and CDR2 (germline): SGDLS, YYNGEE. Variable domain in full (rest from reference TRBV9 and TRBJ1-6): DSGVTQTPKHLITATGQRVTLRCSPRSGDLSVYWYQQSLDQGLQFLIQYYNGEERAKGNILERFSAQQFPDLHSELNLSSLELGDSALYFCASSVDSSYNSPLHFGNGTRLTVT.

This clone was observed a handful of times. The chain employs TRBV19 and TRBJ1-6, with D tentatively TRBD1 (6 bases). The CDR3 runs to 13 residues. Trimming left V 4 bases short and J 14 bases short, with 15 bases between. The germline V gene encodes CDR1 LNHDA and CDR2 SQIVND (reference sequence). CDR3: CASSNSRGGTLHF. The CDR3, as DNA: TGTGCCAGTAGTAACTCGAGGGGGGGGACCCTCCACTTT.

The V call is TRBV30, the J call TRBJ1-5; 7 bases fit TRBD1. V was pared by 1 base and J by 0 bases, with 6 bases of the junction left unmatched. The CDR3 runs to 16 residues. Germline loops: CDR1 GTSNPN, CDR2 SVGIG (reference sequence). The CDR3 DNA follows: TGTGCCTGGAGTGGAGACGACAGGGTTAGCAATCAGCCCCAGCATTTT. Residues: CAWSGDDRVSNQPQHF. The entire variable domain, with the rest obtained from reference TRBV30 and TRBJ1-5, is as follows: SQTIHQWPATLVQPVGSPLSLECTVEGTSNPNLYWYRQAAGRGLQLLFYSVGIGQISSEVPQNLSASRPQDRQFILSSKKLLLSDSGFYLCAWSGDDRVSNQPQHFGDGTRLSIL.

With regard to this clone: The junction differs from germline at one of its ends, possibly a read error. The V and J genes are TRBV5-4 and TRBJ2-7; 14 nucleotides line up with TRBD2. Germline V gives CDR1 SGHNT, CDR2 YYREEE (reference sequence). The CDR3 contains 13 residues. DNA for the CDR3: TGTGCCAGCAGCTCCGGACTAGCGGGAGGCTCCCGGTTC. It yields the protein CASSSGLAGGSRF.

This chain connects TRBV5-1 to TRBJ2-1, with 10 bases matching TRBD1. V shed 0 bases, J shed 4 bases, and the junction held 4 bases outside the gene matches. From germline, CDR1 is SGHRS and CDR2 YFSETQ. The CDR3 length is 16 residues. CDR3 sequence reads: CASSLAGTGVYNEQFF. CDR3 in DNA: TGCGCCAGCAGCTTGGCCGGGACAGGGGTATACAATGAGCAGTTCTTC.

CDR3 in DNA: TGTGCCAGCAGACTGAATCCAGGGGGCCGTGACACTGAAGCTTTCTTT. It specifies CASRLNPGGRDTEAFF. The chain combines TRBV7-9 with TRBJ1-1, with 8 bases lining up with TRBD1. Per the germline V gene, CDR1 is SEHNR and CDR2 is FQNEAQ (reference sequence). The junction had 12 bases not matched to a gene; V was cut back by 6 bases and J by 3 bases. The CDR3 runs 16 residues.

The genes are TRBV19 and TRBJ2-5; 13 bases fit TRBD2. Trimming removed 4 bases from V and 2 bases from J; junction bases left unmatched: 7. Germline-derived CDR1 and CDR2 are LNHDA and SQIVND (reference sequence). This CDR3 has 17 amino acids. The CDR3 nucleotides read TGTGCCAGTAGTACAGGGACTAGCGGGGCCAGTCAAGAGACCCAGTACTTC. The encoded protein is CASSTGTSGASQETQYF.

In its sample, this clone ranks as medium-sized. CDR3 region: CASWGRGLSSGANVLTF. In DNA, the CDR3 is TGTGCCAGTTGGGGGCGGGGGCTTAGCTCTGGGGCCAACGTCCTGACTTTC. This chain uses TRBV19 with TRBJ2-6; TRBD2 is a possible D gene (7 bases). V gave up 8 bases and J gave up 0 bases, with 17 bases separating them. From germline, CDR1 is LNHDA and CDR2 SQIVND (reference sequence). The CDR3 is made up of 17 amino acids.